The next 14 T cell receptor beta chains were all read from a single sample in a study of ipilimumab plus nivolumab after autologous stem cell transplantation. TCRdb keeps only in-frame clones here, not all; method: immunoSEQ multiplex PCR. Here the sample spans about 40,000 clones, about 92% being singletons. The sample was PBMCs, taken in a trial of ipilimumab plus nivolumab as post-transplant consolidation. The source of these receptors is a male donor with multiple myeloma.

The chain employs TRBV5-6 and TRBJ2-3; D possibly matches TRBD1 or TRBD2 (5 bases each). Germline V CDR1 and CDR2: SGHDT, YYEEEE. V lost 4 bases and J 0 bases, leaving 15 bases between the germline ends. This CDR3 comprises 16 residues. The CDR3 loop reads CASSPQSGLSTDTQYF. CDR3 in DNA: TGTGCCAGCAGCCCCCAATCGGGGCTGAGCACAGATACGCAGTATTTT.

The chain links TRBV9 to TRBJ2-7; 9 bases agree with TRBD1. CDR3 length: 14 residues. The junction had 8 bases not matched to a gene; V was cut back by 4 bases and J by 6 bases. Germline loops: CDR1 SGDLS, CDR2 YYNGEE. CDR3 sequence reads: CASSPSRDRVEQYF. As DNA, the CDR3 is TGTGCCAGCAGCCCGTCCCGGGACAGGGTCGAGCAGTACTTC.

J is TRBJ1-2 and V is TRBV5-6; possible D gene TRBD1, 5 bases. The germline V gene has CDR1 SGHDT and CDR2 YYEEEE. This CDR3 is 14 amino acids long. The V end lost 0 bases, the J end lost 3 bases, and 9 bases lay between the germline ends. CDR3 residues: CASSLAGTHYGYTF. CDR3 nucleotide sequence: TGTGCCAGCAGCTTGGCAGGGACCCACTATGGCTACACCTTC.

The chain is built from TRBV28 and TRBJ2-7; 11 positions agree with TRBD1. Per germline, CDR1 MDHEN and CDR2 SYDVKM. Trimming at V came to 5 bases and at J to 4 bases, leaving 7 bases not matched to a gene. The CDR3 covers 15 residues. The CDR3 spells CASSRGGTGGYEQYF. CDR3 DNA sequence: TGTGCCAGCAGTCGAGGGGGGACAGGGGGATACGAGCAGTACTTC.

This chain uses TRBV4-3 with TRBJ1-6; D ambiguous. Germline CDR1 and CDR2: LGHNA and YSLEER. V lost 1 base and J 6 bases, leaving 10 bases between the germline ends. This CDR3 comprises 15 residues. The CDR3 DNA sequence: TGCGCCAGCAGCCAAGTTTGGGGATCTAATTCACCCCTCCACTTT. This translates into CASSQVWGSNSPLHF.

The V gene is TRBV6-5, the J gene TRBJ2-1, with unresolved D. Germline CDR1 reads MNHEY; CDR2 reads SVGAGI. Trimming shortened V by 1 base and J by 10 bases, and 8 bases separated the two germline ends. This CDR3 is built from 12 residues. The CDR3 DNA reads TGTGCCAGCAGTTACTACTTGGGCGAGCAGTTCTTC. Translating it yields CASSYYLGEQFF.

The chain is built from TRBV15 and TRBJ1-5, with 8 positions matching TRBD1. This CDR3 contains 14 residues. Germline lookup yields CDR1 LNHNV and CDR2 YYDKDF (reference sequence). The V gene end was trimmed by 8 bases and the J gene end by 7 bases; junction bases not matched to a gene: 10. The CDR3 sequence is CATPQDRVGQPQHF. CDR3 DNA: TGTGCCACCCCGCAGGACAGGGTGGGACAGCCCCAGCATTTT.

Here the CDR3 DNA reads TGTGCCAGTAAAAAAGCGGGGGTCGACGCCAGGGACATTCAGTACTTC. It translates to CASKKAGVDARDIQYF. This sequence joins TRBV19 and TRBJ2-4; 8 bases agree with TRBD2. The CDR3 runs to 16 residues. Germline CDR1 and CDR2: LNHDA and SQIVND (reference sequence). With V trimmed by 7 bases and J by 8 bases, 16 bases remained unmatched.

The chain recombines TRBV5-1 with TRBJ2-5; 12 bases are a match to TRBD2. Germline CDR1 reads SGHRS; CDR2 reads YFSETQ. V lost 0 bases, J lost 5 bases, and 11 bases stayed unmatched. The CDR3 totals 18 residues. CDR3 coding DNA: TGCGCCAGCAGCTTGGGAACCCCTAGCGGGGGGGCACGGGAGACCCAGTACTTC. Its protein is CASSLGTPSGGARETQYF.

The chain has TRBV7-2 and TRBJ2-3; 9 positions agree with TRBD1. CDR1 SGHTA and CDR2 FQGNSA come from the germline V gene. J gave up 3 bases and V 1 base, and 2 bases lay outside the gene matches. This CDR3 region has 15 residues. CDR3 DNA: TGTGCCAGCAGCTTAGTGGGGACAGGGACAGATACGCAGTATTTT. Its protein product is CASSLVGTGTDTQYF.

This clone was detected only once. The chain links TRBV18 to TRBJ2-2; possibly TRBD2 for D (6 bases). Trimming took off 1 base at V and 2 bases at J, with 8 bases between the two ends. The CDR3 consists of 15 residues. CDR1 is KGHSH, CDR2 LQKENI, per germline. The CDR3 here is CASSPQGLNTGELFF. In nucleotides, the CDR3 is TGTGCCAGCTCACCACAGGGACTTAACACCGGGGAGCTGTTTTTT.

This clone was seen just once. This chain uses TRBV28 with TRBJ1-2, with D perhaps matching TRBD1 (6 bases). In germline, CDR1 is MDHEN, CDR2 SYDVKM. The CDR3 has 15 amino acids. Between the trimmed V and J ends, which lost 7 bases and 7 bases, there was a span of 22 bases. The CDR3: CASTLEGGNSAGYTF. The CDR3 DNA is TGTGCCAGCACCCTAGAGGGGGGGAACTCGGCTGGCTACACCTTC.

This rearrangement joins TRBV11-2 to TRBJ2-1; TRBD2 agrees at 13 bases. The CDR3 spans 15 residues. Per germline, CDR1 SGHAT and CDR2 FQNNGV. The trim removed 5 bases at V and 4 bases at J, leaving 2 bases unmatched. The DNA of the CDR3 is TGTGCCAGCAGCCCGACTAGCGGGAGGTACAATGAGCAGTTCTTC. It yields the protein CASSPTSGRYNEQFF.

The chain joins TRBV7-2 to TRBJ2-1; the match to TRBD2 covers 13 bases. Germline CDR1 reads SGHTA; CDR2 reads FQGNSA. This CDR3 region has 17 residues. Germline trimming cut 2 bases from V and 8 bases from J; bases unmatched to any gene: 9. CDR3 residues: CASSLTPTSGGAHEQFF. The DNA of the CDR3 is TGTGCCAGCAGCTTAACCCCCACTAGCGGGGGGGCCCATGAGCAGTTCTTC.